This T cell receptor beta chain was captured by sequencing in a study of blood T cell repertoires in COVID-19. Study overall: The origin of the acute and convalescent COVID-19 samples was the United States, Italy and Spain.

Germline CDR1 and CDR2: SEHNR and FQNEAQ (reference sequence). The CDR3 is 13 amino acids. Trimming removed 5 bases from V and 2 bases from J, with 9 bases in between. As handled by the study authors: Amplification from reference gene primers served as the basis for estimated nucleated cell counts. Using immunoSEQ multiplex PCR, the repertoire was profiled, and TCRdb retains in-frame clones only, with some absent. V and J calls and clone size come straight from that table; D and trimming were deduced from the DNA. The sample holds 200,000 to 300,000 clones, 70% to 90% seen once. This rearrangement joins TRBV7-9 to TRBJ1-2; D is ambiguous. This TCR was recovered from a middle-aged woman with acute COVID-19. The sample taken for sequencing was PBMCs or T cells enriched from blood (not recorded which). The CDR3 DNA reads TGTGCCAGCAGCAAAGACAAAAACTATGGCTACACCTTC. This sequence encodes CASSKDKNYGYTF.